This T cell receptor beta chain derives from a study of blood T cell repertoires in COVID-19. Across the whole study: The United States, Italy and Spain were the sources of the acute and convalescent COVID-19 samples. PBMCs, B-cell-depleted T cells, or T cells provided the cDNA or gDNA that made up the material.

Original processing notes: Quantification of nucleated cells was approximated via reference gene primer amplification. Produced via immunoSEQ multiplex PCR; TCRdb's table is partial and in-frame only. That table furnishes V, J and clone size, whereas the DNA furnished D and trimming. This sample has around 80,000 clones; about nine tenths occur once, and the top ten carry about 0.83%. This clone appeared a few times. V was pared by 5 bases and J by 4 bases, with 12 bases of the junction left unmatched. Germline CDR1 reads SGHRS; CDR2 reads YFSETQ. CDR3 length: 16 residues. The specimen sequenced was peripheral blood. The rearrangement joins TRBV5-1 to TRBJ2-1; 7 bases line up with TRBD2. The receptor's source is an elderly woman with acute or convalescent COVID-19. CDR3 region: CASSRAGGSGYNEQFF. CDR3 bases: TGCGCCAGCAGTCGAGCTGGCGGGAGTGGTTACAATGAGCAGTTCTTC.